The clone carrying this T cell receptor beta chain was counted at least ten times. Its antigen is as yet unknown. Researchers took RNA transcripts and amplified TCR beta CDR3 regions from them. First-round RT-PCR with HTBI primers preceded a second-round multiplex PCR. One entry per CDR3 protein, called by TCRdb with MiXCR from the multiplex PCR reads. The table shows hundreds of thousands of distinct CDR3 sequences, with 40% occurring only once. Germline trimming cut 8 bases from V and 7 bases from J; bases unmatched to any gene: 8. Germline CDR1 DFQATT, CDR2 SNEGSKA (reference sequence). CDR3 length: 11 residues. This sample is part of a study of Graves' ophthalmopathy and Graves' hyperthyroidism. Study-wide results and caveats: Blood shared most expanded thyroid clonotypes above 0.001 frequency.

The PBMCs were taken from under 12 ml of fresh peripheral blood. Input material: peripheral blood. The sequence was collected from an adult man with Graves' ophthalmopathy. J is TRBJ2-7 and V is TRBV20-1, with 7 bases that match TRBD1. The CDR3 DNA reads as TGCAGTTTACGGGACAGTGGAGAGCAGTACTTC. Translating gives CSLRDSGEQYF.